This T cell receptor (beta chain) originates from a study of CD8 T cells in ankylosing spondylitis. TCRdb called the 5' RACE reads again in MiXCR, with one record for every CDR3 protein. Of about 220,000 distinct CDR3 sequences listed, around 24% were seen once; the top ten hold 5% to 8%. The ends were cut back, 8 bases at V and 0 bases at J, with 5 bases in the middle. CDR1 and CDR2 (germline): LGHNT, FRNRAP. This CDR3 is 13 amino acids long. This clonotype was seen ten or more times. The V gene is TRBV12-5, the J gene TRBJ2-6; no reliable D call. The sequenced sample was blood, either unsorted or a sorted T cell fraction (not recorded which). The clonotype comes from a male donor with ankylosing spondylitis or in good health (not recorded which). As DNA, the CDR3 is TGTGCTAGTTTGATCTCTGGGGCCAACGTCCTGACTTTC. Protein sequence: CASLISGANVLTF.